Presented here are 28 T cell receptor beta chains from one specimen sequenced in a study of CD8 T cells in ankylosing spondylitis. TCRdb reprocessed the 5' RACE reads with MiXCR, giving one entry per CDR3 protein. Of approximately 300,000 distinct CDR3 sequences in the sample, 7.5% to 9% were seen once. Study-level points and caveats: What appeared characteristic of ankylosing spondylitis blood was a TCR beta motif of eight highly homologous variants.

Antigens of these TCRs are unknown. Sample: blood, either unsorted or a sorted T cell fraction (not recorded which). All receptors come from a male donor with ankylosing spondylitis.

Ten or more counts support this clonotype. This chain uses TRBV12-3 or TRBV12-4 with TRBJ2-1; D is uncertain. The CDR3 length is 13 residues. With 3 bases removed from V and 0 bases from J, the gap between germline ends came to 3 bases. The CDR3, as DNA: TGTGCCAGCAGTTTCGGCTCCTACAATGAGCAGTTCTTC. Protein product: CASSFGSYNEQFF.

This clonotype has a count of ten or more. The V gene is TRBV5-1, the J gene TRBJ2-7; tentatively, D is TRBD1 or TRBD2 (5 bases each). CDR1 and CDR2 from the germline V gene are SGHRS and YFSETQ. V dropped 0 bases and J dropped 7 bases, with 20 bases sitting between them. The length of the CDR3 is 16 residues. This CDR3 is CASSLALGEPPYEQYF. As DNA, the CDR3 is TGCGCCAGCAGCTTGGCCTTGGGGGAGCCACCTTATGAGCAGTACTTC.

The DNA of the CDR3 is TGCGCCAGCAGCCCCGGGGTTAGGAGCGTCTCCTACGAGCAGTACTTC. This codes for CASSPGVRSVSYEQYF. The rearrangement joins TRBV4-3 to TRBJ2-7; tentative D call: TRBD2 (5 bases). This CDR3 region has 16 residues. Trimming cost V 4 bases and J 0 bases, with 16 bases left between them. In germline, CDR1 is LGHNA, CDR2 YSLEER.

The chain joins TRBV7-2 to TRBJ2-7; D unclear. Trimming cost V 2 bases and J 0 bases, with 11 bases left between them. Germline V gives CDR1 SGHTA, CDR2 FQGNSA. This CDR3 contains 15 residues. This CDR3 is CASSLWAANSYEQYF. CDR3 nucleotide sequence: TGTGCCAGCAGCTTATGGGCGGCAAACTCCTACGAGCAGTACTTC.

In this sample, this clonotype turned up many times. The gene calls are TRBV29-1 and TRBJ1-2, with no clear D. V gave up 2 bases and J gave up 7 bases, with 2 bases separating them. The CDR3 contains 9 residues. The germline V gene encodes CDR1 SQVTM and CDR2 ANQGSEA. The CDR3 DNA sequence: TGCAGCGTTGAACCTGGCTACACCTTC. The encoded protein is CSVEPGYTF.

The rearrangement links TRBV4-1 to TRBJ1-4; tentatively, D is TRBD1 (5 bases). The CDR3 loop spans 15 amino acids. Trimming shortened V by 5 bases and J by 7 bases, and 17 bases separated the two germline ends. Per the germline V gene, CDR1 is MGHRA and CDR2 is YSYEKL. As DNA, the CDR3 is TGCGCCAGCAGCGAGCTGGGGGGGAGTGGTGAAAAACTGTTTTTT. This sequence encodes CASSELGGSGEKLFF.

This clonotype was observed many times. V usage is TRBV29-1 and J usage is TRBJ2-2; possible D gene TRBD2, 6 bases. The V end was cut by 3 bases, the J end by 7 bases, with 9 bases between. The CDR3 covers 12 residues. From germline, CDR1 is SQVTM and CDR2 ANQGSEA. The CDR3 DNA is TGCAGCGTTGAGGAGGGTCTCGGGGAGCTGTTTTTT. Encoded protein: CSVEEGLGELFF.

The CDR3 spells CASKLLSNSPLHF. CDR3 nucleotide sequence: TGTGCCAGCAAGCTACTTTCTAATTCACCCCTCCACTTT. J is TRBJ1-6 and V is TRBV12-3 or TRBV12-4; D is undetermined. V gave up 7 bases and J gave up 6 bases, with 10 bases separating them. This CDR3 contains 13 residues.

The V and J genes are TRBV6-2 or TRBV6-3 and TRBJ2-5, with a possible D match to TRBD1 (6 bases). V was shortened by 2 bases and J by 13 bases, with 20 bases between the two germline ends. This CDR3 region has 14 residues. Germline CDR1 and CDR2: MNHEY and SVGEGT. CDR3 sequence (DNA): TGTGCCAGCAGTTACACTCCGGGACACGGACCCTCGTACTTC. Translated, it gives CASSYTPGHGPSYF.

A few counts support this clonotype. The chain couples TRBV5-1 to TRBJ2-5, with no clear D. Trimming took off 5 bases at V and 4 bases at J, with 18 bases between the two ends. Germline V gives CDR1 SGHRS, CDR2 YFSETQ. This CDR3 is built from 15 residues. CDR3 amino acids: CASRLAPLPAETQYF. DNA for the CDR3: TGCGCCAGCAGGTTAGCTCCCTTGCCTGCAGAGACCCAGTACTTC.

The V and J genes are TRBV12-3 or TRBV12-4 and TRBJ2-5; a weak D match, TRBD2 (6 bases). V lost 6 bases to trimming and J lost 5 bases, with 19 bases between them. CDR3 size: 15 residues. CDR3 protein: CASRGPTTGVETQYF. For the CDR3, the DNA is TGTGCCAGCAGGGGCCCGACAACGGGGGTTGAGACCCAGTACTTC.

There are many counts of this clonotype. This chain joins TRBV6-1 and TRBJ2-1; D may be TRBD1 (5 bases). The V end lost 4 bases, the J end lost 1 base, and 14 bases lay between the germline ends. CDR1 is MNHNS and CDR2 is SASEGT in the germline V gene. The CDR3 spans 16 residues. The DNA for the CDR3 is TGTGCCAGCAGTGGAGTAATTCAGGGATCCTACAATGAGCAGTTCTTC. It is translated as CASSGVIQGSYNEQFF.

This chain links TRBV7-2 with TRBJ2-5; no clear D. The V gene's germline CDR1 is SGHTA and CDR2 FQGNSA. The V end lost 5 bases, the J end lost 6 bases, and 16 bases lay between the germline ends. The CDR3 is 14 residues long. The DNA of the CDR3 is TGTGCCAGCAGCCCCGAGGTCAGGCAACAGACCCAGTACTTC. Amino acid sequence: CASSPEVRQQTQYF.

The chain uses TRBV12-3 or TRBV12-4 and TRBJ2-3; 7 positions agree with TRBD2. The V segment lost 6 bases and the J segment 3 bases; nucleotides outside the gene matches: 9. The CDR3 length is 15 residues. This CDR3 is CASRQAGARTDTQYF. The CDR3 DNA sequence: TGTGCCAGCAGGCAGGCGGGAGCGAGGACAGATACGCAGTATTTT.

This clonotype was counted only a few times. The CDR3 sequence: CASSVTRNTEAFF. The CDR3 DNA reads TGTGCCAGCAGTGTAACGAGGAACACTGAAGCTTTCTTT. The chain employs TRBV6-1 and TRBJ1-1, with unresolved D. CDR3 length: 13 amino acids. The germline V gene encodes CDR1 MNHNS and CDR2 SASEGT. V was cut by 4 bases and J by 1 base, with 7 bases left in between.

This clonotype was recorded a few times. The chain employs TRBV20-1 and TRBJ2-3; the D is unclear. The CDR3 is made up of 13 amino acids. The germline V gene encodes CDR1 DFQATT and CDR2 SNEGSKA (reference sequence). V was pared by 0 bases and J by 0 bases, with 4 bases between. CDR3 loop: CSAREHSTDTQYF. The CDR3 DNA follows: TGCAGTGCTAGAGAACACAGCACAGATACGCAGTATTTT.

The gene calls are TRBV7-9 and TRBJ1-1, with D unresolved. V lost 5 bases and J 6 bases, leaving 13 bases between the germline ends. The CDR3 has 13 amino acids. Germline CDR1 is SEHNR and CDR2 is FQNEAQ (reference sequence). CDR3 loop: CASSPTPGSEAFF. The CDR3 DNA reads as TGTGCCAGCAGCCCCACCCCCGGATCTGAAGCTTTCTTT.

There are a few counts of this clonotype. The chain combines TRBV3-1 with TRBJ1-2; possible D gene TRBD1, 6 bases. The CDR3 extends over 14 amino acids. The germline CDR1 and CDR2 sequences are LGHDT and YNNKEL (reference sequence). Trimming shortened V by 1 base and J by 4 bases, and 10 bases separated the two germline ends. The CDR3 DNA reads TGTGCCAGCAGCCAAGGACAGGCGAGCTATGGCTACACCTTC. Translation: CASSQGQASYGYTF.

This clonotype was seen a few times. The rearrangement uses TRBV20-1 and TRBJ2-1, with 13 bases identical to TRBD2. This CDR3 has 15 amino acids. V dropped 4 bases and J dropped 9; count of bases not matched to a gene: 9. Germline V gives CDR1 DFQATT, CDR2 SNEGSKA (reference sequence). The CDR3 nucleotides read TGCAGTGCTACAAGACTAGCGGGAGGTTTAGGTGAGCAGTTCTTC. This sequence encodes CSATRLAGGLGEQFF.

This clonotype has a count of ten or more. V usage is TRBV12-3 or TRBV12-4 and J usage is TRBJ2-7; TRBD1 might be the D (6 bases). V was pared by 6 bases and J by 9 bases, with 12 bases between. CDR3 length equals 11 residues. CDR3 coding DNA: TGTGCCAGCAGCCCAGGGGCCCTGCAGTACTTC. This codes for CASSPGALQYF.

This clonotype was seen many times. The rearrangement links TRBV10-3 to TRBJ2-7; D gene uncertain. Germline V lookup: CDR1 ENHRY, CDR2 SYGVKD. This CDR3 has 17 residues. V lost 8 bases to trimming and J lost 0 bases, with 23 bases between them. The CDR3, as DNA: TGTGCCATCGGAAACTCCGAGTTATTAGGTACCTCCTACGAGCAGTACTTC. This sequence encodes CAIGNSELLGTSYEQYF.

This clonotype was picked up a small number of times. V is TRBV2 and J is TRBJ2-4; unclear D gene. V shed 6 bases and J shed 11 bases, with 14 bases lying between them. CDR3 length: 12 residues. Looked up from germline, CDR1 is SNHLY and CDR2 is FYNNEI. The CDR3 DNA reads TGTGCCAGCAGAGAGGTCACTGAGGTTCAGTACTTC. Protein sequence: CASREVTEVQYF.

This clonotype was found once. This chain joins TRBV29-1 and TRBJ1-1, with D hard to call. The CDR3 consists of 13 residues. The V and J ends lost 2 bases and 0 bases respectively, with 7 bases between them. The germline CDR1 and CDR2 sequences are SQVTM and ANQGSEA. In nucleotides, the CDR3 is TGCAGCGTTGAATGGGCTTTGAACACTGAAGCTTTCTTT. This translates into CSVEWALNTEAFF.

The rearrangement links TRBV7-2 to TRBJ2-3, with 9 positions matching TRBD1. CDR3 length: 15 residues. Unmatched junction bases numbered 4, after V lost 5 bases and J lost 1 base. CDR1 is SGHTA, CDR2 FQGNSA, per germline. The CDR3 protein is CASSQNRGRTDTQYF. DNA for the CDR3: TGTGCCAGCAGCCAAAACAGGGGGCGCACAGATACGCAGTATTTT.

This clonotype was seen repeatedly, ten times or more. The chain couples TRBV7-2 to TRBJ1-2; tentative D call: TRBD1 (6 bases). The germline V gene has CDR1 SGHTA and CDR2 FQGNSA. There are 14 residues in the CDR3. V lost 4 bases and J lost 4, with 13 bases in between. Here the CDR3 reads CASSWGAGIYGYTF. The DNA for the CDR3 is TGTGCCAGCAGCTGGGGGGCAGGGATCTATGGCTACACCTTC.

A few counts support this clonotype. The rearrangement joins TRBV7-2 to TRBJ2-1; TRBD2 matches at 9 bases. The CDR3 consists of 17 residues. Trimming cost V 5 bases and J 0 bases; bases outside gene matches: 8. Germline CDR1 is SGHTA and CDR2 is FQGNSA. CDR3 sequence: CASSRVVTSGSYNEQFF. The CDR3 DNA is TGTGCCAGCAGCCGGGTCGTGACTAGCGGCTCCTACAATGAGCAGTTCTTC.

The chain employs TRBV30 and TRBJ2-1; D unclear. The CDR3 loop spans 13 amino acids. Trimming took 3 bases from V and 1 from J, leaving 7 bases between them. The germline V gene has CDR1 GTSNPN and CDR2 SVGIG (reference sequence). As DNA, the CDR3 is TGTGCCTGGAGGGAGCCGTCCTACAATGAGCAGTTCTTC. Amino acids: CAWREPSYNEQFF.

The V and J genes are TRBV5-1 and TRBJ2-3; the match to TRBD2 covers 9 bases. This CDR3 has 16 residues. J lost 2 bases, V lost 4 bases, and 8 bases had no gene match. Germline assignment: CDR1 SGHRS and CDR2 YFSETQ. CDR3 loop: CASSRISGSDTDTQYF. CDR3 coding DNA: TGCGCCAGCAGCCGGATTAGCGGGAGTGACACAGATACGCAGTATTTT.